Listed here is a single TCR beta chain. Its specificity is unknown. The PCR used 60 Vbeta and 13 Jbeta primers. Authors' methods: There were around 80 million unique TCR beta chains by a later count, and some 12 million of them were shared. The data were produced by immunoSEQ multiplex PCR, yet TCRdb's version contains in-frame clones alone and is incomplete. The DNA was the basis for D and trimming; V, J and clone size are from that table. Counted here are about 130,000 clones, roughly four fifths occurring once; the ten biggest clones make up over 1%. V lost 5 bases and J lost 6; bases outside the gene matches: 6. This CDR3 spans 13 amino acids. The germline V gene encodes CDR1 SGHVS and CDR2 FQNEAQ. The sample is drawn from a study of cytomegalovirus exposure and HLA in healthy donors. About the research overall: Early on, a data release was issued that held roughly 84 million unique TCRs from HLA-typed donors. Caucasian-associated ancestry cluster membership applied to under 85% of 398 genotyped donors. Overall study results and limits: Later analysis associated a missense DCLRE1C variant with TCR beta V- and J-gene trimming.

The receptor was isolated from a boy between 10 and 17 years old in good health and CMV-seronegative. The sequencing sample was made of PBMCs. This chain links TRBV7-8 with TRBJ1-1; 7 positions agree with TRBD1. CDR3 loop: CASSPTGAAEAFF. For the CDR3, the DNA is TGTGCCAGCAGCCCAACAGGGGCCGCTGAAGCTTTCTTT.